A selection of T cell receptor beta chains follows, all from one sample in a study of response to subunit inactivated influenza vaccine. TCRdb recomputed calls from the RT-PCR reads with MiXCR, one row per CDR3 protein. The sample carries about 610,000 distinct CDR3 sequences, less than 15% recorded once. Sequences were derived from PBMCs from blood, sampled approximately 13 days after vaccination. The receptors derive from a man aged 45 to 65 who received an inactivated influenza vaccine. Both conserved end residues are part of each CDR3. D genes are given only for firm matches. Expanded clones get a size class; other rows say once, few or many, or leave the size out.

few,TRBV7-3,TRBJ2-2,15,-,-,CASSLSRAYPGSCFF
-,TRBV5-1,TRBJ2-7,15,TRBD1,TGCGCCAGCAGCTCTATAGGACAGGCCTACGGAGAGCAGTACTTC,CASSSIGQAYGEQYF
few,TRBV4-2,TRBJ2-7,15,TRBD1,TGTGCCAGCAGCCACGACCGGGACAGGGGCCACGAGCAGTACTTC,CASSHDRDRGHEQYF
many,TRBV5-1,TRBJ2-1,15,TRBD2,TGCGCCAGCAGCTTGGTGGCGGGAGCTTACAATGAGCAGTTCTTC,CASSLVAGAYNEQFF
few,TRBV12-3/TRBV12-4,TRBJ1-1,14,-,TGTGCCAGCAGTTTCGGCACACTGAACACTGAAGCTTTCTTT,CASSFGTLNTEAFF
few,TRBV7-9,TRBJ1-2,15,-,TGTGCCAGCAGCTTCCCCGCAGGGGCCCCTTATGGCTACACCTTC,CASSFPAGAPYGYTF
-,TRBV24-1,TRBJ2-3,12,TRBD1,TGTGCCACTGCAGGGGGAGCAGATACGCAGTATTTT,CATAGGADTQYF
-,TRBV7-2,TRBJ2-5,15,-,TGTGCCAGCAGCTCCCCCCGCACGCAATCAGAGACCCAGTACTTC,CASSSPRTQSETQYF
few,TRBV10-3,TRBJ1-6,12,-,TGTGCCATTTGGCCAGGGCAAGGAACCCTCCACTTT,CAIWPGQGTLHF
-,TRBV24-1,TRBJ2-1,16,TRBD2,TGTGCCACCAGTGAGACTTCTAGCGGGAGGGCCAATGAGCAGTTCTTC,CATSETSSGRANEQFF
few,TRBV28,TRBJ2-2,14,TRBD1,TGTGCCAGCAGTTTCAACAGGGGAGCCGGGGAGCTGTTTTTT,CASSFNRGAGELFF
few,TRBV15,TRBJ1-1,16,-,TGTGCCACCAGCAGAGATTTACGGTTTTTAAGGACTGAAGCTTTCTTT,CATSRDLRFLRTEAFF
-,TRBV27,TRBJ2-7,13,-,TGTGCCAGTGGAGGGGGAAGGGGTTACGAGCAGTACTTC,CASGGGRGYEQYF
few,TRBV12-3/TRBV12-4,TRBJ2-6,18,-,TGTGCCAGCAGTCCTAGGAGGGGACGGAGCTCTGGGGCCAACGTCCTGACTTTC,CASSPRRGRSSGANVLTF
few,TRBV7-9,TRBJ1-1,14,-,TGTGCCAGCGCTCCTCCCACTATGAACACTGAAGCTTTCTTT,CASAPPTMNTEAFF
few,TRBV7-2,TRBJ1-5,13,-,TGTGCCAGCAGCTTTTCCCAGAATCAGCCCCAGCATTTT,CASSFSQNQPQHF
-,TRBV4-1,TRBJ2-5,19,-,TGCGCCAGCAGCCAGGGTATCCGGGGTTGGGGGGCGTACCAAGACACCCAGTACTTC,CASSQGIRGWGAYQDTQYF
-,TRBV10-3,TRBJ2-3,13,TRBD1,TGTGCCATCACCGGGACAGGAATAGATACGCAGTATTTT,CAITGTGIDTQYF
-,TRBV20-1,TRBJ1-2,13,-,TGCAGTGCCCCGGACAAAGCTAACTATGGCTACACCTTC,CSAPDKANYGYTF
few,TRBV6-5,TRBJ2-1,16,-,TGTGCCAGCAGTACTTCTGATGGGGCCAAAGGCAATGAGCAGTTCTTC,CASSTSDGAKGNEQFF
-,TRBV4-2,TRBJ2-3,16,TRBD1,TGTGCCATGGGCCCGTTGGACAGGGTGGAATCAGATACGCAGTATTTT,CAMGPLDRVESDTQYF
-,TRBV7-6,TRBJ2-3,15,-,TGTGCCAGCAGCTTAGGAGGGATTGCCGCAGATACGCAGTATTTT,CASSLGGIAADTQYF
-,TRBV10-3,TRBJ2-7,14,-,TGTGCCATCAGTGGGGTTACAACGGAGGCCGAGCAGTACTTC,CAISGVTTEAEQYF
few,TRBV4-2,TRBJ1-1,14,TRBD1,TGTGCCAGCAGCCATGGTCAGGGGGCCACTGAAGCTTTCTTT,CASSHGQGATEAFF
-,TRBV28,TRBJ1-5,18,-,TGTGCCAGCAGTTTATACGGCACAGGGATATCTAGCAATCAGCCCCAGCATTTT,CASSLYGTGISSNQPQHF
-,TRBV29-1,TRBJ1-1,13,TRBD1,TGCAGCGTGGGACAGGGGCAGAACACTGAAGCTTTCTTT,CSVGQGQNTEAFF
few,TRBV29-1,TRBJ1-1,14,TRBD1,TGCAGCGTTTCCTTAGGGGGCTTGAGCACTGAAGCTTTCTTT,CSVSLGGLSTEAFF
few,TRBV12-3/TRBV12-4,TRBJ2-1,15,-,TGTGCCAGCAGTTTAGCTAGTTCAAGGATTAATGAGCAGTTCTTC,CASSLASSRINEQFF
-,TRBV15,TRBJ2-7,12,-,TGTGCCACCAGCAACTCGGGTGACGAGCAGTACTTC,CATSNSGDEQYF
once,TRBV7-8,TRBJ2-1,17,-,TGTGCCAGCAGCCCGGGAACGGGGAGGACTGGTGAGGATGAGCAGTTCTTC,CASSPGTGRTGEDEQFF
-,TRBV12-3/TRBV12-4,TRBJ2-7,16,TRBD1,TGTGCCAGCAGTTTCGACCAGGGGGTTCTTTTTTACGAGCAGTACTTC,CASSFDQGVLFYEQYF
few,TRBV7-2,TRBJ2-1,16,-,TGTGCCAGCAGCTTTAATTGGGGGGGGGCGTACAATGAGCAGTTCTTC,CASSFNWGGAYNEQFF
few,TRBV20-1,TRBJ1-2,13,TRBD1,TGCAGTGCTAGCATGGGACAGCTCTATGGCTACACCTTC,CSASMGQLYGYTF
few,TRBV5-1,TRBJ2-2,15,TRBD1,TGCGCCAGCAGCTTGGGACAGGGGACAGGCGGGGAGCTGTTTTTT,CASSLGQGTGGELFF
few,TRBV15,TRBJ1-4,13,-,TGTGCCACCCAGGGACGGATGGATGAAAAACTGTTTTTT,CATQGRMDEKLFF
-,TRBV7-2,TRBJ2-3,15,-,TGTGCCAGCAGCTTAGAAAGGACAGGCACAGATACGCAGTATTTT,CASSLERTGTDTQYF
many,TRBV12-3/TRBV12-4,TRBJ2-5,15,TRBD1,TGTGCCAGCAGTGGTCGGGACAGGGGGAAAGAGACCCAGTACTTC,CASSGRDRGKETQYF
many,TRBV7-9,TRBJ2-1,13,-,TGTGCCAGCAGCTTAACCGGCCTCAATGAGCAGTTCTTC,CASSLTGLNEQFF
many,TRBV11-2,TRBJ1-3,14,-,TGTGCCAGCAGCGCGCAGGGGACGGTGGACACCATATATTTT,CASSAQGTVDTIYF
-,TRBV4-2,TRBJ1-2,15,-,TGTGCCAGCAGCCACCGACCCAGACAGAACTATGGCTACACCTTC,CASSHRPRQNYGYTF
-,TRBV6-1,TRBJ1-6,14,TRBD1,TGTGCCAGCAGGGTACAGGGGGCTTATTCACCCCTCCACTTT,CASRVQGAYSPLHF
-,TRBV2,TRBJ2-5,13,-,TGTGCCAGCCAACGGGGACTTCAAGAGACCCAGTACTTC,CASQRGLQETQYF
-,TRBV28,TRBJ2-3,17,-,TGTGCCAGCAGAGAGGATAGGAAGGGGTTTAGCACAGATACGCAGTATTTT,CASREDRKGFSTDTQYF
-,TRBV29-1,TRBJ2-1,19,TRBD1,TGCAGCGTTGGGGGATTAGGACAGGGCCCACAGCATTCCTACAATGAGCAGTTCTTC,CSVGGLGQGPQHSYNEQFF
-,TRBV5-1,TRBJ1-3,14,-,TGCGCCAGCAGCCCCATTGGATCTGGAAACACCATATATTTT,CASSPIGSGNTIYF
few,TRBV12-3/TRBV12-4,TRBJ2-3,13,TRBD2,TGTGCCAGCAGTCCCTGGCTAGCGGGATCGCAGTATTTT,CASSPWLAGSQYF
few,TRBV11-2,TRBJ1-1,14,TRBD1,TGTGCCAGCAGCTTGACAGGGAGTAGTACTGAAGCTTTCTTT,CASSLTGSSTEAFF
many,TRBV7-8,TRBJ2-3,14,TRBD2,TGTGCCAGCAGCTCCAGTCCGGGACTAGCGGCGCAGTATTTT,CASSSSPGLAAQYF
few,TRBV20-1,TRBJ1-5,14,-,TGCAGTGCTCAGCGAGAGGGGAGCAATCAGCCCCAGCATTTT,CSAQREGSNQPQHF
few,TRBV7-8,TRBJ2-3,20,TRBD2,TGTGCCAGCAGCCCCTACACCGGGACTAGCGGACACAGCGGCCCAGATACGCAGTATTTT,CASSPYTGTSGHSGPDTQYF
-,TRBV28,TRBJ1-6,13,-,TGTGCCACCGCGGGACTGACTAATTCACCCCTCCACTTT,CATAGLTNSPLHF
-,TRBV6-2/TRBV6-3,TRBJ2-1,13,-,TGTGCCAGCGGTCTCGGCCCCTACAATGAGCAGTTCTTC,CASGLGPYNEQFF
few,TRBV12-3/TRBV12-4,TRBJ2-3,15,TRBD2,TGTGCCAGCAGTATGAGACTAGCCTACACAGATACGCAGTATTTT,CASSMRLAYTDTQYF
-,TRBV6-2/TRBV6-3,TRBJ2-5,15,-,TGTGCCAGCAGTTACTCGATTGGGGGGCAAGAGACCCAGTACTTC,CASSYSIGGQETQYF
-,TRBV20-1,TRBJ2-5,13,-,TGCAGTGCTATTGGACGGAACCAAGAGACCCAGTACTTC,CSAIGRNQETQYF
many,TRBV6-2/TRBV6-3,TRBJ2-1,15,TRBD2,TGTGCCAGCGGGACTAGCGGTAGCTCCTACAATGAGCAGTTCTTC,CASGTSGSSYNEQFF
-,TRBV6-1,TRBJ2-2,15,TRBD2,TGTGCCAGCAGAACTAGCGGGATCAACACCGGGGAGCTGTTTTTT,CASRTSGINTGELFF
-,TRBV20-1,TRBJ1-6,16,TRBD1,TGCAGTGCTGGACGATCGACAGGGCAAGGGGATTCACCCCTCCACTTT,CSAGRSTGQGDSPLHF
-,TRBV7-9,TRBJ2-3,14,TRBD2,TGTGCCAGCATCCCGGGGACTAGCCTAGATACGCAGTATTTT,CASIPGTSLDTQYF